This T cell receptor beta chain came from a study of blood T cell repertoires in COVID-19. Study-wide context: From the United States, Italy and Spain came samples of acute and convalescent COVID-19. T cells, B-cell-depleted T cells, or PBMCs supplied cDNA or gDNA.

Original handling: Reference gene primer amplification gave nucleated cell count estimates. Assay used: immunoSEQ multiplex PCR; TCRdb lists only in-frame clones, some missing. Clone size and V and J calls were adopted from that table, with D and trimming inferred from the DNA. The table includes around 180,000 clones, around 87% detected once. V was cut by 5 bases and J by 0 bases, with 22 bases left in between. In germline, CDR1 is SGHVS, CDR2 FQNEAQ. This CDR3 is built from 18 residues. Sequencing was done on a sample of peripheral blood. The clonotype originates from a woman aged 25 to 45 with active or convalescent COVID-19. The chain carries TRBV7-8 and TRBJ1-1, with a tentative D call TRBD1 (5 bases). DNA for the CDR3: TGTGCCAGCAGCCCAACCGGGACTTTTCCGCGCATGAACACTGAAGCTTTCTTT. It encodes CASSPTGTFPRMNTEAFF.